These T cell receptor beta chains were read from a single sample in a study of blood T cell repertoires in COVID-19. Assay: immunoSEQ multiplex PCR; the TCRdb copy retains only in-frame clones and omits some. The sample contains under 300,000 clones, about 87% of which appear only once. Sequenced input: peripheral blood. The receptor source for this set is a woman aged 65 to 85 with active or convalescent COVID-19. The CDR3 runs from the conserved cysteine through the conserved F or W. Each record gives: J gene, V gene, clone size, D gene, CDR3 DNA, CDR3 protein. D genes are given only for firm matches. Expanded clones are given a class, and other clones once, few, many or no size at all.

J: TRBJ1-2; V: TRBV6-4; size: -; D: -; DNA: TGTGCCACCCCGATGGGGGCTCGGGGCTACACCTTC; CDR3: CATPMGARGYTF
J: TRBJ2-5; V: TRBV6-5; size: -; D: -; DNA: TGTGCCAGCAGTCCCGGACAGCCCTTAGGGACCCAGTACTTC; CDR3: CASSPGQPLGTQYF
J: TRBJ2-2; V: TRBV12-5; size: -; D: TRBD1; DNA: TGTGCTAGTGGTTTGACCGCTACCGGGACAGTGGGCACCGGGGAGCTGTTTTTT; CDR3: CASGLTATGTVGTGELFF
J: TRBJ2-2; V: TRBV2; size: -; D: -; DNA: TGTGCCAGCAGTGCGGCGGGGAACAGGGGCAGCGGGGAGCTGTTTTTT; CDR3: CASSAAGNRGSGELFF
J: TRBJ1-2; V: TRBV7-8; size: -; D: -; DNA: TGTGCCAGCAGCTTGGAAGGGGTCAACTATGGCTACACCTTC; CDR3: CASSLEGVNYGYTF
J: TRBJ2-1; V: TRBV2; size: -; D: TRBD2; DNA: TGTGCCAGCAGTGTGGGGACTAGCGGGGGGGCCCTCTACAATGAGCAGTTCTTC; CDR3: CASSVGTSGGALYNEQFF
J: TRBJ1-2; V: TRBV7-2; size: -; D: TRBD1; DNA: TGTGCCAGCAGCACCCGACAGGGTCCCCCCCTCTATGGCTACACCTTC; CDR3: CASSTRQGPPLYGYTF
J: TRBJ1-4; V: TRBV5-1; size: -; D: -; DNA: TGCGCCAGCAGCTTGGAGGCCGGGTTTAATGAAAAACTGTTTTTT; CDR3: CASSLEAGFNEKLFF
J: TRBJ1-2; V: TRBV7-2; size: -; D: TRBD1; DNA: TGTGCCAGCAGCTTAGCGGCGACAGGGGGCTCAAACTATGGCTACACCTTC; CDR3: CASSLAATGGSNYGYTF
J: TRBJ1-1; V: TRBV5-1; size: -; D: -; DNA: TGCGCCAGCAGCTCAGGAGACAGGATTAGGGACACTGAAGCTTTCTTT; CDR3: CASSSGDRIRDTEAFF
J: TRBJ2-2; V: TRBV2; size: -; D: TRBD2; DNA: TGTGCCAAGGGACTAGCGGGGGTCGGGACCGGGGAGCTGTTTTTT; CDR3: CAKGLAGVGTGELFF
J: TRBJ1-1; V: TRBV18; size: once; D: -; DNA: TGTGCCAGCTCACCCTACGGACAGCCCAGGAACACTGAAGCTTTCTTT; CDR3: CASSPYGQPRNTEAFF
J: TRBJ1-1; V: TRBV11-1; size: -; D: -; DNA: TGTGCCAGCAGCTTACAGGAAAACACTGAAGCTTTCTTT; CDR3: CASSLQENTEAFF
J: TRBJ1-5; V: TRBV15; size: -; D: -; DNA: TGTGCCACCAATGTCCCGAATCAGCCCCAGCATTTT; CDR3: CATNVPNQPQHF
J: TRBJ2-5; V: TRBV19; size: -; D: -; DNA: TGTGCCAGTAGTATAAGAGGGTACCAAGAGACCCAGTACTTC; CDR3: CASSIRGYQETQYF
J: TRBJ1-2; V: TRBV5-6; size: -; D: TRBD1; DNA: TGTGCCAGCAGCTTGTGGGGGGAACAGGGGTTTAACTATGGCTACACCTTC; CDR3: CASSLWGEQGFNYGYTF
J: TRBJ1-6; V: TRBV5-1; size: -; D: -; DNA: TGCGCCAGCAGCTCAGAAAGCCCCGCGGGGGGTCCCCTCCACTTT; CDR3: CASSSESPAGGPLHF
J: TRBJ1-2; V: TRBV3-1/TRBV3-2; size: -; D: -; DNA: TGTGCCAGCAGCCTAAGAACCGGGAACTCCTATGGCTACACCTTC; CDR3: CASSLRTGNSYGYTF
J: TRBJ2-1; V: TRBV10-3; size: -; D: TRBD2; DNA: TGTGCCATCAGTGGATCTTCTTTGACTAGCGGGGGTGAGCAGTTCTTC; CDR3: CAISGSSLTSGGEQFF
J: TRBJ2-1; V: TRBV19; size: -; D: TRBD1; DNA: TGTGCCAGTAGTCCGGGGACAGGGGGAAATGAGCAGTTCTTC; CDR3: CASSPGTGGNEQFF
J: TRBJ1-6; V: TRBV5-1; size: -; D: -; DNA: TGCGCCAGCACTGCCCCAGGAAATAATTCACCCCTCCACTTT; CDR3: CASTAPGNNSPLHF
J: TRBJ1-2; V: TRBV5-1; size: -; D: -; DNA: TGCGCCAGCAGCTTGGACTCCCAAGAGGGGGTACGCTATGGCTACACCTTC; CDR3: CASSLDSQEGVRYGYTF
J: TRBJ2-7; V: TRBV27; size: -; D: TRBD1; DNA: TGTGCCAGCAGTTTATGGGACAGGTCCTACGAGCAGTACTTC; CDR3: CASSLWDRSYEQYF
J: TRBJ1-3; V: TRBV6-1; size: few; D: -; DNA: TGTGCCAGCAGTGCCTCGGACAAGGTGTACGGAAACACCATATATTTT; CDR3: CASSASDKVYGNTIYF
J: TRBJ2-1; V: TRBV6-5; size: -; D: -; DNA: TGTGCCAGCAGTCCAGGGGCCAATGAGCAGTTCTTC; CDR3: CASSPGANEQFF
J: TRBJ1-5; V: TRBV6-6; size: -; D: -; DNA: TGTGCCAGCAGCTTCTCCAATCAGCCCCAGCATTTT; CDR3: CASSFSNQPQHF
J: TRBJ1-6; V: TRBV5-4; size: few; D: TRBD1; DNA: TGTGCCAGCAGCTCAGGGACAGGGGATTGGAATTCACCCCTCCACTTT; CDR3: CASSSGTGDWNSPLHF
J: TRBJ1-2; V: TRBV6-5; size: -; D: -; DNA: TGTGCCAGCAGTTACTTGGGCCGGGAGGGCTACACCTTC; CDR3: CASSYLGREGYTF
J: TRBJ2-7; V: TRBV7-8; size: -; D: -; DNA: TGTGCCAGCAGTGGAGGGGGGGGCCTCAACGAGCAGTACTTC; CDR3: CASSGGGGLNEQYF
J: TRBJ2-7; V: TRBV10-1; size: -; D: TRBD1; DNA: TGCGCCAGCAGCACCGGGACAGCCTCCTACGAGCAGTACTTC; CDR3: CASSTGTASYEQYF
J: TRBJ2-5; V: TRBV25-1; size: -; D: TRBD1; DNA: TGTGCCAGCAGCAGACGGGACAGAAACTCCTTCCGGGAGACCCAGTACTTC; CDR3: CASSRRDRNSFRETQYF
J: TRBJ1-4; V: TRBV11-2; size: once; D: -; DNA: TGTGCCAGCAGCTTAGGAGGTGAAAAACTGTTTTTT; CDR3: CASSLGGEKLFF
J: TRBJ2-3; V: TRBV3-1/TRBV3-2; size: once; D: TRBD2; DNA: TGTGCCAGCAGCCATGGGCCAGGCGGGGGGGAGGCAGATACGCAGTATTTT; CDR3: CASSHGPGGGEADTQYF
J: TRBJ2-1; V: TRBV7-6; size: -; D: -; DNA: TGTGCCAGCAGCTTAGTTAAAACTCAGTTCTTC; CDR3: CASSLVKTQFF
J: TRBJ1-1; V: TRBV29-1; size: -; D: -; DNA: TGCAGCGTTGAAGAGCCCCGGGGTGGGGTGAACACTGAAGCTTTCTTT; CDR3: CSVEEPRGGVNTEAFF
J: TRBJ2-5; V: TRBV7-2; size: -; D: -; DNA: TGTGCCAGCAGCTTACAGGCCCAAGAGACCCAGTACTTC; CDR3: CASSLQAQETQYF
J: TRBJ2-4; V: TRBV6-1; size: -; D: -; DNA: TGTGCCAGCAGTGAAGCGCTTCACTTTTTAGCCAAAAACATTCAGTACTTC; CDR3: CASSEALHFLAKNIQYF
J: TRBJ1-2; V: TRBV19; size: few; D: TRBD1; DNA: TGTGCCAGTAGTATTTGGGGACAGTACTATGGCTACACCTTC; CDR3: CASSIWGQYYGYTF
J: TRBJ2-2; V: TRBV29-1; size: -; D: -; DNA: TGCAGCGTTGATGAACAGGGGAACACCGGGGAGCTGTTTTTT; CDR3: CSVDEQGNTGELFF
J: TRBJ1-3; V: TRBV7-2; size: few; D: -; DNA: TGTGCCAGCAGCTCCGGACTTGGAAACACCATATATTTT; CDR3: CASSSGLGNTIYF
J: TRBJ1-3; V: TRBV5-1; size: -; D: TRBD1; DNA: TGCGCCAGCAGTTCGGACAGGGGAAACACCATATATTTT; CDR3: CASSSDRGNTIYF
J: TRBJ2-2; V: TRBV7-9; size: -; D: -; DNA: TGTGCCAGCAGCTTTTACGGGTCCGGGGAGCTGTTTTTT; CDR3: CASSFYGSGELFF
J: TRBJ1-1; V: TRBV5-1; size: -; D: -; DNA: TGCGCCAGCAGCTTGACCGGTTACACTGAAGCTTTCTTT; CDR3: CASSLTGYTEAFF
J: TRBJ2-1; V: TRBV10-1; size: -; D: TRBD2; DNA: TGCGCCAGCAGCGCTAGCGGGGGCAATGAGCAGTTCTTC; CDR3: CASSASGGNEQFF
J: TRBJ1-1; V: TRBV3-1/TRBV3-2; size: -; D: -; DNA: TGTGCCAGCAGCCTCGCACGTGTCCGCCGCAACAATACTGAAGCTTTCTTT; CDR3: CASSLARVRRNNTEAFF
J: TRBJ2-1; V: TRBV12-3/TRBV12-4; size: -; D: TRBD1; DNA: TGTGCCAGCAGTCGGGACAGGGGAGTGGAGCAGTTCTTC; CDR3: CASSRDRGVEQFF
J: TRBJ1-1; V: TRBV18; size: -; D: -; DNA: TGTGCCAGCTCACCACCAACTTACACTGAAGCTTTCTTT; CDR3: CASSPPTYTEAFF